This T cell receptor (beta chain) was identified during a study of OX40 agonist ivuxolimab in advanced cancers. TCRdb keeps only in-frame clones here, not all; method: immunoSEQ multiplex PCR. The sample has about 77,000 clones, 65% to 90% seen once; the top ten hold around 0.75%. This CDR3 has 16 residues. V gave up 4 bases and J gave up 6 bases; unmatched junction bases: 8. The germline V gene has CDR1 SGHVS and CDR2 FQNEAQ. The chain is built from TRBV7-8 and TRBJ2-3, with TRBD1 matching 12 bases. This clonotype was sampled from an adult with an advanced solid tumor such as melanoma, head and neck, liver or kidney cancer. Sequencing was performed on CD4+ or CD8+ T cells sorted from blood, taken in a trial of the OX40 agonist ivuxolimab. The CDR3 is CASSSPGTGGADTQYF. In DNA form, the CDR3 reads TGTGCCAGCAGCTCCCCCGGGACAGGGGGCGCGGATACGCAGTATTTT.